The 14 T cell receptor beta chains given below trace back to one sample, sequenced in a study of cytomegalovirus exposure and HLA in healthy donors. Use of 60 Vbeta and 13 Jbeta primers characterized the PCR. TCRdb's table, derived via immunoSEQ multiplex PCR, lists solely in-frame clones and lacks some. The repertoire table contains around 100,000 clones. Specimen: PBMCs. The receptors shown here come from a man aged 40-55 years in good health and CMV-seropositive.

Remarks on this clone: A junction end diverges from the germline sequence, so it may reflect a read error. The rearrangement uses TRBV6-5 and TRBJ2-7; 7 positions match TRBD1. CDR3 length equals 13 residues. Per germline, CDR1 MNHEY and CDR2 SVGAGI. In DNA, the CDR3 is TGTGCCAGCAGGCAACAGGGGTTACAGGAGCGGTACTTC. It yields the protein CASRQQGLQERYF.

This chain links TRBV29-1 with TRBJ1-1; D remains unclear. This CDR3 has 13 residues. Germline values: CDR1 SQVTM, CDR2 ANQGSEA. Trimming removed 4 bases from V and 7 bases from J, with 16 bases in between. CDR3 sequence (DNA): TGCAGCGTTGGCGAGGTAAAGGGAGATGAAGCTTTCTTT. Its translation is CSVGEVKGDEAFF. The whole variable domain, filled in from reference TRBV29-1 and TRBJ1-1, reads SAVISQKPSRDICQRGTSLTIQCQVDSQVTMMFWYRQQPGQSLTLIATANQGSEATYESGFVIDKFPISRPNLTFSTLTVSNMSPEDSSIYLCSVGEVKGDEAFFGQGTRLTVV.

This rearrangement joins TRBV9 to TRBJ2-2; no definite D call. The CDR3 covers 15 residues. Trimming removed 1 base from V and 2 bases from J, with 9 bases in between. Germline CDR1 SGDLS, CDR2 YYNGEE. The CDR3: CASSVNSLNTGELFF. CDR3 nucleotides: TGTGCCAGCAGCGTAAACAGCCTTAACACCGGGGAGCTGTTTTTT.

The chain links TRBV7-2 to TRBJ1-5; a weak D match, TRBD1 (5 bases). Trimming cost V 5 bases and J 7 bases, with 15 bases left between them. CDR3 size: 14 residues. Germline V lookup: CDR1 SGHTA, CDR2 FQGNSA. The CDR3 nucleotides are TGTGCCAGCAGCCTAGACGGGGGGGGGCAGCCCCAGCATTTT. This codes for CASSLDGGGQPQHF. Looking up the rest from reference TRBV7-2 and TRBJ1-5 gives the full variable domain: GAGVSQSPSNKVTEKGKDVELRCDPISGHTALYWYRQSLGQGLEFLIYFQGNSAPDKSGLPSDRFSAERTGGSVSTLTIQRTQQEDSAVYLCASSLDGGGQPQHFGDGTRLSIL.

The genes are TRBV28 and TRBJ2-1; 9 nucleotides match TRBD2. With V trimmed by 6 bases and J by 4 bases, 4 bases remained unmatched. Germline CDR1 MDHEN, CDR2 SYDVKM. The CDR3 covers 14 residues. In nucleotides, the CDR3 is TGTGCCAGCAGGGGGACTAGCAGATACAATGAGCAGTTCTTC. As protein: CASRGTSRYNEQFF.

The chain recombines TRBV19 with TRBJ1-2; 8 bases are a match to TRBD1. This CDR3 region has 15 residues. The germline V gene has CDR1 LNHDA and CDR2 SQIVND (reference sequence). After removal of 7 bases from V and 3 bases from J, the junction contained 10 bases not matched to a gene. CDR3: CASIRSSDRDYGYTF. The CDR3 bases are TGTGCCAGTATTCGAAGTTCGGACAGGGACTATGGCTACACCTTC.

The rearrangement joins TRBV18 to TRBJ2-7; 15 bases match TRBD2. Trimming at V came to 0 bases and at J to 7 bases, leaving 10 bases not matched to a gene. Looked up from germline, CDR1 is KGHSH and CDR2 is LQKENI. CDR3 length: 18 residues. This chain's CDR3 is CASSPPGLAGGRAREQYF. As DNA, the CDR3 is TGTGCCAGCTCACCACCGGGACTAGCGGGAGGACGAGCTCGAGAGCAGTACTTC.

The rearrangement links TRBV11-2 to TRBJ2-1, with D unclear. The CDR3 covers 13 residues. The germline V and J ends were trimmed by 0 bases and 6 bases, with 6 bases remaining between them. The germline CDR1 and CDR2 sequences are SGHAT and FQNNGV. CDR3 sequence: CASSLESLNEQFF. The DNA for the CDR3 is TGTGCCAGCAGCTTAGAATCCCTCAATGAGCAGTTCTTC.

The chain links TRBV27 to TRBJ2-1; 10 positions agree with TRBD2. Germline V gene lookup returns CDR1 MNHEY and CDR2 SMNVEV (reference sequence). The CDR3 covers 15 residues. With 4 bases clipped from V and 3 bases from J, the junction kept 3 bases outside the gene matches. The DNA for the CDR3 is TGTGCCAGCAGTTCTAGCGGGAGCTTCTACAATGAGCAGTTCTTC. It codes for CASSSSGSFYNEQFF.

V and J are TRBV6-1 and TRBJ2-3; TRBD1 aligns across 7 bases. Germline trimming cut 2 bases from V and 3 bases from J; bases unmatched to any gene: 5. Germline lookup yields CDR1 MNHNS and CDR2 SASEGT. CDR3 length equals 15 residues. As DNA, the CDR3 is TGTGCCAGCAGTGAAAGGCCAGGGGGAACAGATACGCAGTATTTT. Translation: CASSERPGGTDTQYF.

The chain links TRBV28 to TRBJ2-7; possibly TRBD1 for D (5 bases). The CDR3 totals 13 residues. Trimming stripped 8 bases from V and 2 bases from J, with 13 bases between. Germline CDR1 MDHEN, CDR2 SYDVKM. Here the CDR3 DNA reads TGTGCCAGCGGTATGACAGCTACCTACGAGCAGTACTTC. It encodes CASGMTATYEQYF.

J is TRBJ1-2 and V is TRBV7-9, with unresolved D. With 1 base removed from V and 4 bases from J, the gap between germline ends came to 7 bases. In germline, CDR1 is SEHNR, CDR2 FQNEAQ (reference sequence). The CDR3 totals 13 residues. The CDR3 coding sequence is TGTGCCAGCAGCTTAGTCGTCTTCTATGGCTACACCTTC. Translating gives CASSLVVFYGYTF.

The chain couples TRBV5-1 to TRBJ2-1; 9 nucleotides align to TRBD1. Germline-derived CDR1 and CDR2 are SGHRS and YFSETQ. The ends lost 4 bases at V and 10 bases at J; junction bases unmatched: 24. The CDR3 contains 19 residues. CDR3 sequence: CASSPGQGIGTVLLGEQFF. CDR3 sequence (DNA): TGCGCCAGCAGCCCGGGACAGGGTATAGGGACCGTGCTACTAGGGGAGCAGTTCTTC.

The CDR3 coding sequence is TGCGCCAGCAGCCTTCGGACAAGCTCCTACAATGAGCAGTTCTTC. It codes for CASSLRTSSYNEQFF. The V gene is TRBV5-1, the J gene TRBJ2-1; D might be TRBD1 (5 bases). With 4 bases removed from V and 0 bases from J, the gap between germline ends came to 11 bases. In germline, CDR1 is SGHRS, CDR2 YFSETQ. CDR3 length: 15 amino acids.